One and the same sample provided the 20 T cell receptor beta chains below, sequenced in a study of Graves' ophthalmopathy and Graves' hyperthyroidism. Amplification of TCR beta CDR3 regions used RNA transcripts. Following a first-round RT-PCR that used HTBI primers, a second-round multiplex PCR was carried out. TCRdb independently ran MiXCR on the multiplex PCR reads; one entry per CDR3 protein. Found here are some 350,000 distinct CDR3 sequences, 15% to 20% of them singletons; the top ten hold 2% to 3%. The sample was peripheral blood. These receptors all come from an adult woman with stable Graves' hyperthyroidism.

This clonotype has at least ten counts. This chain uses TRBV6-2 or TRBV6-3 with TRBJ2-4, with 11 bases matching TRBD1. The CDR3 runs to 17 residues. Germline assignment: CDR1 MNHEY and CDR2 SVGEGT. J gave up 2 bases and V 2 bases, and 5 bases lay outside the gene matches. This CDR3 reads CASSYRTGGVPKNIQYF. As DNA, the CDR3 is TGTGCCAGCAGTTACCGGACAGGGGGCGTCCCCAAAAACATTCAGTACTTC.

This clonotype has ten or more counts. The chain carries TRBV27 and TRBJ2-7, with TRBD2 matching over 16 bases. The V gene end was trimmed by 5 bases and the J gene end by 5 bases; junction bases not matched to a gene: 12. In germline, CDR1 is MNHEY, CDR2 SMNVEV (reference sequence). The CDR3 has 18 residues. CDR3 DNA: TGTGCCAGCAGTCCGTGGCCGGGACTAGCGGGAGGGCCCGACGAGCAGTACTTC. Amino acid sequence: CASSPWPGLAGGPDEQYF.

This clonotype has at least ten counts. The rearrangement links TRBV5-1 to TRBJ2-2; unclear D gene. The V end lost 5 bases, the J end lost 0 bases, and 8 bases lay between the germline ends. Looked up from germline, CDR1 is SGHRS and CDR2 is YFSETQ. The CDR3 consists of 14 residues. The CDR3 DNA is TGCGCCAGCAGAGATCAGCCGAACACCGGGGAGCTGTTTTTT. The encoded protein is CASRDQPNTGELFF.

This clonotype was detected many times. The chain joins TRBV30 to TRBJ2-2, with 7 bases lining up with TRBD2. The CDR3 runs 15 residues. With 2 bases clipped from V and 4 bases from J, the junction kept 7 bases outside the gene matches. CDR1 and CDR2 (germline): GTSNPN, SVGIG (reference sequence). The CDR3 is CAWSWTRLGTGELFF. DNA of the CDR3: TGTGCCTGGAGTTGGACTAGATTGGGCACCGGGGAGCTGTTTTTT.

In its sample, this clonotype was seen many times. The chain recombines TRBV12-3 or TRBV12-4 with TRBJ2-7; maybe TRBD2 (6 bases). V was trimmed by 1 base and J by 3 bases, leaving 10 bases between them. The CDR3 sequence is 14 residues long. The CDR3 region has the DNA TGTGCCAGCAGTTTAGGCGGGGTGCGCTACGAGCAGTACTTC. This encodes CASSLGGVRYEQYF.

In this sample, this clonotype turned up a few times. The chain recombines TRBV19 with TRBJ2-1; 11 nucleotides match TRBD2. The germline gives CDR1 LNHDA, CDR2 SQIVND (reference sequence). This CDR3 contains 14 residues. J lost 6 bases, V lost 8 bases, and 6 bases had no gene match. The chain's CDR3 is CASASGRICNEQFF. The CDR3, as DNA: TGTGCCAGTGCTAGCGGGAGGATCTGCAATGAGCAGTTCTTC.

This clonotype was found many times. This chain uses TRBV25-1 with TRBJ2-5; weak D call: TRBD1 (6 bases). Per germline, CDR1 MGHDK and CDR2 SYGVNS. Trimming took 7 bases from V and 5 from J, leaving 14 bases between them. The CDR3 is 13 residues long. CDR3 sequence: CASTMGARETQYF. The CDR3 coding sequence is TGTGCCAGCACTATGGGGGCGCGGGAGACCCAGTACTTC.

The CDR3 bases are TGTGCCAGCAGCCCTCGGTCAGGTGTTTATGGCTACACCTTC. Protein sequence: CASSPRSGVYGYTF. The rearrangement joins TRBV7-2 to TRBJ1-2; no firm D call. The CDR3 has 14 residues. Trimming left V 5 bases short and J 5 bases short, with 15 bases between. The germline V gene encodes CDR1 SGHTA and CDR2 FQGNSA.

Concerning this clonotype itself: It may be a read error: a sequence one base away is much more abundant. The genes are TRBV28 and TRBJ1-1; maybe TRBD1 (5 bases). CDR1 and CDR2 (germline): MDHEN, SYDVKM. The CDR3 sequence is 13 residues long. The DNA of the CDR3 is TGTGCCAGCCGTCCCCCGGCCAGCGGGGGAGCTTGCTTT. Translating gives CASRPPASGGACF.

This clonotype was recorded at least ten times. The CDR3 DNA sequence: TGTGCCAGCCTCCGCAGGAGCACCGGGGAGCTGTTTTTT. This encodes CASLRRSTGELFF. The chain couples TRBV28 to TRBJ2-2; D remains unclear. Germline-derived CDR1 and CDR2 are MDHEN and SYDVKM. The CDR3 length is 13 residues. V gave up 8 bases and J gave up 4 bases, with 11 bases separating them.

In this sample, this clonotype turned up many times. V is TRBV4-3 and J is TRBJ1-1; no clear D gene. Trimming cost V 0 bases and J 1 base, with 6 bases left between them. The CDR3 spans 14 residues. Per the germline V gene, CDR1 is LGHNA and CDR2 is YSLEER. CDR3 region: CASSQDGRNTEAFF. The CDR3 DNA follows: TGCGCCAGCAGCCAAGATGGCCGGAACACTGAAGCTTTCTTT.

This clonotype was counted many times. The rearrangement links TRBV5-1 to TRBJ2-5, with 11 bases identical to TRBD2. The CDR3 loop spans 17 amino acids. The germline CDR1 and CDR2 sequences are SGHRS and YFSETQ. The junction had 8 bases not matched to a gene; V was cut back by 3 bases and J by 1 base. The CDR3 sequence: CASSSGLAGALQETQYF. The CDR3 DNA sequence: TGCGCCAGCAGCTCCGGACTAGCGGGCGCCCTCCAAGAGACCCAGTACTTC.

This clonotype occurred many times. The rearrangement uses TRBV29-1 and TRBJ2-4; possible D gene TRBD2, 6 bases. Trimming stripped 4 bases from V and 8 bases from J, with 15 bases between. The germline CDR1 and CDR2 sequences are SQVTM and ANQGSEA. The CDR3 length is 13 residues. The CDR3 spells CSVGTGEVDIQYF. CDR3 DNA: TGCAGCGTTGGGACCGGGGAGGTTGACATTCAGTACTTC.

This clonotype was seen at least ten times. J is TRBJ2-5 and V is TRBV29-1, with D uncertain. The CDR3 contains 14 residues. Trimming removed 7 bases from V and 1 base from J, with 16 bases in between. The germline CDR1 and CDR2 sequences are SQVTM and ANQGSEA. The chain's CDR3 is CSANGDETQETQYF. The DNA for the CDR3 is TGCAGCGCCAACGGAGATGAAACCCAAGAGACCCAGTACTTC.

The rearrangement links TRBV2 to TRBJ2-4; no reliable D call. V was trimmed by 4 bases and J by 0 bases, leaving 16 bases between them. The germline CDR1 and CDR2 sequences are SNHLY and FYNNEI. The CDR3 sequence is 17 residues long. DNA for the CDR3: TGTGCCAGCAGTGCCCCCTGGTTGGCCTTAGCCAAAAACATTCAGTACTTC. It specifies CASSAPWLALAKNIQYF.

This clonotype appeared many times. V is TRBV6-1 and J is TRBJ2-2; possible D gene TRBD2, 5 bases. CDR3 length: 16 residues. Germline values: CDR1 MNHNS, CDR2 SASEGT. Trimming pared 5 bases from V and 2 bases from J, leaving 15 bases between. The CDR3 loop is CASSQQRRGNTGELFF. CDR3 coding DNA: TGTGCCAGCAGTCAACAGCGCCGGGGAAACACCGGGGAGCTGTTTTTT.

This clonotype occurred many times. The chain is built from TRBV5-1 and TRBJ2-7; 10 bases are a match to TRBD1. This CDR3 has 15 residues. The V gene's germline CDR1 is SGHRS and CDR2 YFSETQ. Trimming at V came to 3 bases and at J to 2 bases, leaving 5 bases not matched to a gene. The CDR3 sequence is CASSYTGTGAYEQYF. For the CDR3, the DNA is TGCGCCAGCAGCTACACCGGGACAGGGGCCTACGAGCAGTACTTC.

This clonotype was observed at least ten times. The CDR3 region is CSVEHRGVTEAFF. CDR3 nucleotide sequence: TGCAGCGTTGAACACAGGGGGGTCACTGAAGCTTTCTTT. V gene TRBV29-1 combines with J gene TRBJ1-1; 8 nucleotides line up with TRBD1. This CDR3 spans 13 amino acids. Trimming took 2 bases from V and 4 from J; bases not matched to a gene: 3. CDR1 is SQVTM and CDR2 is ANQGSEA in the germline V gene.

This clonotype was found many times. The CDR3 DNA reads TGTGCCAGCAGTTTGGTGTCAAGTTACGAGCAGTACTTC. Its protein is CASSLVSSYEQYF. The chain employs TRBV6-5 and TRBJ2-7, with D unresolved. The germline gives CDR1 MNHEY, CDR2 SVGAGI. V was clipped by 4 bases and J by 4 bases, with 11 bases between them. This CDR3 is 13 amino acids long.

There are many counts of this clonotype. This CDR3 reads CAWSGLEQYF. The CDR3 nucleotides are TGTGCCTGGAGTGGACTCGAGCAGTACTTC. The chain employs TRBV30 and TRBJ2-7; D unclear. CDR1 is GTSNPN, CDR2 SVGIG, per germline (reference sequence). V lost 1 base, J lost 6 bases, and 4 bases lay in between. This CDR3 spans 10 amino acids.